This record looks at one T cell receptor beta chain sequence and its context. What it binds is unknown. The V end was cut by 2 bases, the J end by 2 bases, with 13 bases between. In germline, CDR1 is MDHEN, CDR2 SYDVKM. The CDR3 is 15 amino acids. In the authors' methods: Owing to the provision of junction-only sequences devoid of quality scores by immunoSEQ, filtering differed. This table comes from immunoSEQ multiplex PCR, and its TCRdb copy is limited to in-frame clones, with some not included. The DNA was the basis for D and trimming; V, J and clone size are from that table. The repertoire holds about 1.9 million clones, approximately 92% seen once, with 1.5% to 2% in the top ten. This entry is derived from a study of shared clonotypes between healthy human individuals. Findings of the study overall: Sampling included only blood; tissue repertoires likely differ. Unshared clonotypes carried lower generation probabilities than those common to all four donors. Of the naive CD4 clonotypes, around 5.2% were shared across several donors.

In the naive CD8 group, cells lacked CD45RO and were positively selected for CCR7, so terminally differentiated effector memory CD45RA+ cells were left out. Sequenced material: naive CD8+ T cells from PBMCs. The V gene is TRBV28, the J gene TRBJ2-7; D gene uncertain. The clonotype was recovered from a man younger than 35 in good health. Some clones in this sample may be carry-over from other donors' samples. The CDR3 loop reads CASSLHSSQTYEQYF. The CDR3 bases are TGTGCCAGCAGTTTACATTCTTCTCAAACCTACGAGCAGTACTTC. The whole variable domain, remainder taken from reference TRBV28 and TRBJ2-7, is DVKVTQSSRYLVKRTGEKVFLECVQDMDHENMFWYRQDPGLGLRLIYFSYDVKMKEKGDIPEGYSVSREKKERFSLILESASTNQTSMYLCASSLHSSQTYEQYFGPGTRLTVT.